Listed here are 9 T cell receptor beta chains from one sample, sequenced in a study of blood T cell repertoires in COVID-19. Sequenced by immunoSEQ multiplex PCR; TCRdb stores in-frame clones only, minus some. The data contain about 200,000 clones, 80% to 90% of them singletons. Material for sequencing was peripheral blood. The receptors derive from a human donor in a cohort sampled during active COVID-19.

The chain employs TRBV19 and TRBJ1-4, with D possibly TRBD1 on 5 matching bases. Germline V gene sequence: CDR1 LNHDA, CDR2 SQIVND (reference sequence). Trimming took 4 bases from V and 0 from J, leaving 9 bases between them. The CDR3 runs to 15 residues. The CDR3 sequence is CASSTGRATNEKLFF. The CDR3 DNA is TGTGCCAGTAGTACAGGGCGAGCAACTAATGAAAAACTGTTTTTT.

Here the CDR3 DNA reads TGTGCCAGCAGCTCGCGGGGTCTTAAGACAAGCGGTGGCTACACCTTC. Amino acid sequence: CASSSRGLKTSGGYTF. The chain employs TRBV7-2 and TRBJ1-2; D remains unclear. Trimming took 4 bases from V and 7 from J, leaving 22 bases between them. The CDR3 sequence is 16 residues long. Germline V gene data show CDR1 as SGHTA and CDR2 as FQGNSA.

The CDR3 region is CASSFLQGEVNYGYTF. The DNA of the CDR3 is TGTGCCAGCAGCTTCCTACAGGGCGAAGTAAACTATGGCTACACCTTC. V usage is TRBV5-8 and J usage is TRBJ1-2, with D perhaps TRBD1 (6 bases). This CDR3 region has 16 residues. The V end lost 2 bases, the J end lost 2 bases, and 16 bases lay between the germline ends. Germline lookup yields CDR1 SGHTS and CDR2 YDEGEE.

This clone has only one observation. This chain joins TRBV29-1 and TRBJ2-7; 8 positions match TRBD1. The CDR3 totals 13 residues. The junction had 8 bases not matched to a gene; V was cut back by 4 bases and J by 6 bases. CDR1 is SQVTM, CDR2 ANQGSEA, per germline. DNA for the CDR3: TGCAGCGTTGCCGGGACAGGATTTGCCGAGCAGTACTTC. This codes for CSVAGTGFAEQYF.

The V gene is TRBV28, the J gene TRBJ1-1, with unresolved D. Trimming took off 7 bases at V and 7 bases at J, with 25 bases between the two ends. CDR3 length: 16 amino acids. Germline CDR1 and CDR2: MDHEN and SYDVKM. The CDR3 here is CASTPPSIRRTSEAFF. Here the CDR3 DNA reads TGTGCCAGCACTCCACCCTCCATTAGGAGAACAAGTGAAGCTTTCTTT.

The chain combines TRBV29-1 with TRBJ1-2; 9 nucleotides line up with TRBD1. The CDR3 is made up of 13 amino acids. Germline values: CDR1 SQVTM, CDR2 ANQGSEA. The V gene end was trimmed by 6 bases and the J gene end by 7 bases; junction bases not matched to a gene: 9. The CDR3 DNA follows: TGCAGCGTGGAGGGGGACAGGGCCTCTGGCTACACCTTC. This gives the protein CSVEGDRASGYTF.

This clone was found a few times. V and J are TRBV3-1 (or the pseudogene TRBV3-2) and TRBJ2-5; possible D gene TRBD1, 5 bases. This CDR3 is built from 15 residues. Trimming pared 4 bases from V and 1 base from J, leaving 13 bases between. CDR1 is LGHDT and CDR2 is YNNKEL in the germline V gene (reference sequence). CDR3 in DNA: TGTGCCAGCAGCCTCGGACATCCCCCCCAAGAGACCCAGTACTTC. Its translation: CASSLGHPPQETQYF.

There are a few counts of this clone. The chain links TRBV7-8 to TRBJ1-6; a weak D match, TRBD1 (6 bases). From germline, CDR1 is SGHVS and CDR2 FQNEAQ. The CDR3 consists of 15 residues. Deletions cut 5 bases from V and 5 bases from J, with 13 bases between. Here the CDR3 reads CASSQQGFNNSPLHF. Written as DNA, the CDR3 is TGTGCCAGCAGCCAACAGGGTTTCAATAATTCACCCCTCCACTTT.

The gene calls are TRBV11-3 and TRBJ2-1, with D possibly matching TRBD2 (6 bases). The CDR3 contains 15 residues. Between the trimmed V and J ends, which lost 5 bases and 3 bases, there was a span of 14 bases. CDR1 and CDR2 (germline): SGHNT, YENEEA. The CDR3 DNA reads TGTGCCAGCAGCCCAAAAAGGGGACTCTACAATGAGCAGTTCTTC. Protein product: CASSPKRGLYNEQFF. The full variable domain, in which reference TRBV11-3 and TRBJ2-1 provide the parts outside the CDR3, is EAGVVQSPRYKIIEKKQPVAFWCNPISGHNTLYWYLQNLGQGPELLIRYENEEAVDDSQLPKDRFSAERLKGVDSTLKIQPAELGDSAVYLCASSPKRGLYNEQFFGPGTRLTVL.